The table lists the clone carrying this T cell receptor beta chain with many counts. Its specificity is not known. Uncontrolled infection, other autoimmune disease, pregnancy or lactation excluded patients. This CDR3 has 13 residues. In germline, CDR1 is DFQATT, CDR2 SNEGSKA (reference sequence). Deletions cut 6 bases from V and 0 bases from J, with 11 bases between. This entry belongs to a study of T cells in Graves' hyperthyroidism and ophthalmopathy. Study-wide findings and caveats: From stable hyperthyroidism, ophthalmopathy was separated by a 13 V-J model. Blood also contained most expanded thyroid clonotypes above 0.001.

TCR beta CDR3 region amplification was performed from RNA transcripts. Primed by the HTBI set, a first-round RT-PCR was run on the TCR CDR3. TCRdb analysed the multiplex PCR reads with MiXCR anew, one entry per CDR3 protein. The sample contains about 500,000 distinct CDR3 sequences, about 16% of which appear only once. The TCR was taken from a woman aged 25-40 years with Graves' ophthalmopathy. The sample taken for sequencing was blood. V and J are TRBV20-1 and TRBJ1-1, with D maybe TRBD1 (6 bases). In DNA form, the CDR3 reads TGCAGTGCGTCGGGACATCTGAACACTGAAGCTTTCTTT. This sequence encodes CSASGHLNTEAFF.